The subject of this entry is one T cell receptor (beta chain). Its specificity is not known. These data are taken from a study of OX40 agonist ivuxolimab in advanced cancers. Study information: Ivuxolimab, an agonist antibody against OX40 (CD134), was given to patients. Patients receiving dose escalation had hepatocellular carcinoma, melanoma, renal cell or head and neck cancer.

The CDR3 consists of 15 residues. The ends were cut back, 3 bases at V and 2 bases at J, with 14 bases in the middle. Germline V gives CDR1 SGHNT, CDR2 YYREEE (reference sequence). The assay was immunoSEQ multiplex PCR, and TCRdb's table has in-frame clones only and misses some. The sample has about 36,000 clones, 88% seen once. Study observations and caveats: Expanded clones tended on average to be more numerous among CD8+ T cells than CD4+.

The material sequenced was CD4+ or CD8+ T cells sorted from blood, taken in a trial of the OX40 agonist ivuxolimab. The receptor was isolated from an adult with an advanced solid tumor such as melanoma, head and neck, liver or kidney cancer. The J gene is TRBJ2-5, the V gene TRBV5-4; D may match TRBD1 or TRBD2 (5 bases each). This chain's CDR3 is CASSSPGRLQETQYF. For the CDR3, the DNA is TGTGCCAGCAGCTCACCGGGACGACTACAAGAGACCCAGTACTTC.